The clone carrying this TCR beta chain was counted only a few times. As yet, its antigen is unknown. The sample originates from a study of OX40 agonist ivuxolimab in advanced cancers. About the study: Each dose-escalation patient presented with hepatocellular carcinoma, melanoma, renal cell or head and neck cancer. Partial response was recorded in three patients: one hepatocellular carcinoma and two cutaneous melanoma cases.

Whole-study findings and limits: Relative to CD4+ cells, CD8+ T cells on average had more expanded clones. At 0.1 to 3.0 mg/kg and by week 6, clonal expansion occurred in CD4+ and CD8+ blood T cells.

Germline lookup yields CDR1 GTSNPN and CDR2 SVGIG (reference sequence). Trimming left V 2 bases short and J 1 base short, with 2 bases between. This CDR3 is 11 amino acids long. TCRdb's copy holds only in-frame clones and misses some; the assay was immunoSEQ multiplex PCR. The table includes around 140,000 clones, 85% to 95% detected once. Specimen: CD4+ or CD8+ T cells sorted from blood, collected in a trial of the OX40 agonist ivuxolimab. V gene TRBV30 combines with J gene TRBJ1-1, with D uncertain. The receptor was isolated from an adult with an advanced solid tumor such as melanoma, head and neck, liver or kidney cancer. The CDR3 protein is CAWSWNTEAFF. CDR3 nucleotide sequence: TGTGCCTGGAGTTGGAACACTGAAGCTTTCTTT.